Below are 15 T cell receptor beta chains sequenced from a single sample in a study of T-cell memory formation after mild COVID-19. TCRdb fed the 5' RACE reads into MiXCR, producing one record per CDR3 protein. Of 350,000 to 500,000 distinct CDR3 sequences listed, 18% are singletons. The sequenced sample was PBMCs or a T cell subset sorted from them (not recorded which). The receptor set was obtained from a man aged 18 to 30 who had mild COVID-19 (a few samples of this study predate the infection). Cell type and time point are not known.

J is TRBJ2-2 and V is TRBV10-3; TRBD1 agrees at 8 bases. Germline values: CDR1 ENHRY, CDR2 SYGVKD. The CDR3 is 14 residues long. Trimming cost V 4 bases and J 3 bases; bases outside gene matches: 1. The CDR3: CAISGTGYTGELFF. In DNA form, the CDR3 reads TGTGCCATCAGTGGGACAGGGTACACCGGGGAGCTGTTTTTT.

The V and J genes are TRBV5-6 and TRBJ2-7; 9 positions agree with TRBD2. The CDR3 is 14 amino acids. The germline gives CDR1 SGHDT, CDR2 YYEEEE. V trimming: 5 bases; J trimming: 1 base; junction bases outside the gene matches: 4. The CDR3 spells CASRVAGESYEQYV. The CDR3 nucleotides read TGTGCCAGCAGGGTAGCGGGGGAATCCTACGAGCAGTACGTC.

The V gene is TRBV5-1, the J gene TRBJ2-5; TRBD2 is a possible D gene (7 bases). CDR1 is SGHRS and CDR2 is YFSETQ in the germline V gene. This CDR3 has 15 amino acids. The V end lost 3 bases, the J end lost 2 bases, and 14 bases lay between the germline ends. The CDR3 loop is CASSSLGGGQETQYF. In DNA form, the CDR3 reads TGCGCCAGCAGCTCCCTAGGGGGGGGACAAGAGACCCAGTACTTC.

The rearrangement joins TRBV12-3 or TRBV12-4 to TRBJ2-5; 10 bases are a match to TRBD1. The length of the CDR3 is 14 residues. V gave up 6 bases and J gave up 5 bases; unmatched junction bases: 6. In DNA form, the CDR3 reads TGTGCCAGCAGAAGACAGGGGGCGTTGGAGACCCAGTACTTC. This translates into CASRRQGALETQYF.

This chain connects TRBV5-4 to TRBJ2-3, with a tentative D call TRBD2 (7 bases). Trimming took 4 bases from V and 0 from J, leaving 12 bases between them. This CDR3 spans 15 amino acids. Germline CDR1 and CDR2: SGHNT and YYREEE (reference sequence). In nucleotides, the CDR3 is TGTGCCAGCAGCCGGGGGGCGGGGAGCACAGATACGCAGTATTTT. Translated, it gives CASSRGAGSTDTQYF.

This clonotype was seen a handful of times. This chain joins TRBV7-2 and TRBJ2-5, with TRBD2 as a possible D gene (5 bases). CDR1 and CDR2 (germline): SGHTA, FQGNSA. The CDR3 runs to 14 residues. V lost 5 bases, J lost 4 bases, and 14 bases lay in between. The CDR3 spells CASSVTRALETQYF. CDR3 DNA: TGTGCCAGCAGCGTAACTAGGGCCCTAGAGACCCAGTACTTC.

CDR3 in amino acids: CASSLAVRGDGYTF. The DNA of the CDR3 is TGTGCCAGCAGCTTGGCGGTTAGGGGGGATGGCTACACCTTC. The chain recombines TRBV7-2 with TRBJ1-2; D may be TRBD1 (6 bases). V was cut by 3 bases and J by 6 bases, with 14 bases left in between. There are 14 residues in the CDR3. Germline CDR1 and CDR2: SGHTA and FQGNSA.

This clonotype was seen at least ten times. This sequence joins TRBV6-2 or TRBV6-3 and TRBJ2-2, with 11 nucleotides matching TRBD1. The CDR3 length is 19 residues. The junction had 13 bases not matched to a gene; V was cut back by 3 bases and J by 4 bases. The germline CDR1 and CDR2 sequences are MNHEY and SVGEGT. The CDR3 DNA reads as TGTGCCAGCAGTTATTTGCCATTTTTCGGGACAGGGGGCACCGGGGAGCTGTTTTTT. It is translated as CASSYLPFFGTGGTGELFF.

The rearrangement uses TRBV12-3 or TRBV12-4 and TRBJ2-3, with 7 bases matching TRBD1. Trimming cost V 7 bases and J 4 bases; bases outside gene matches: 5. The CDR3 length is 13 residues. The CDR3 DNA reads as TGTGCCAGCACTCAGGGGGTAGCAGATACGCAGTATTTT. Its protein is CASTQGVADTQYF.

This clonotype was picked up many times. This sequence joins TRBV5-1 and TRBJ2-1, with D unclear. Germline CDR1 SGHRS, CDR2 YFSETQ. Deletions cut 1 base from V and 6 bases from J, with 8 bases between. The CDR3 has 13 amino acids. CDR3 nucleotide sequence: TGCGCCAGCAGCTTGCCAGTACCCAATGAGCAGTTCTTC. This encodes CASSLPVPNEQFF.

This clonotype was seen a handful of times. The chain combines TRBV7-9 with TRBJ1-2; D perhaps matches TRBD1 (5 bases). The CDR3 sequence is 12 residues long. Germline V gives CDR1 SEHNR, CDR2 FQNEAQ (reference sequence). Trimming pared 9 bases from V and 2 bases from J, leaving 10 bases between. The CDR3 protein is CASLGGNYGYTF. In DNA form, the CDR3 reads TGTGCCAGTCTCGGGGGAAACTATGGCTACACCTTC.

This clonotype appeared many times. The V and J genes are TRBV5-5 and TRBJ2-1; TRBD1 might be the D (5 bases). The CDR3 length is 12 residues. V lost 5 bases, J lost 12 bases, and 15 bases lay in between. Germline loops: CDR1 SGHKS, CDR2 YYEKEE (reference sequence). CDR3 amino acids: CASRDGALRQFF. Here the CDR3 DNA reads TGTGCCAGCAGGGATGGGGCCCTCAGGCAGTTCTTC.

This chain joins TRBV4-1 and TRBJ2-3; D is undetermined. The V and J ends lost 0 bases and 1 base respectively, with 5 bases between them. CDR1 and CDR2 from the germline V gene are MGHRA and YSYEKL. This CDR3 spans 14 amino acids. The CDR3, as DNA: TGCGCCAGCAGCCAAGATACGGGCACAGATACGCAGTATTTT. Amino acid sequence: CASSQDTGTDTQYF.

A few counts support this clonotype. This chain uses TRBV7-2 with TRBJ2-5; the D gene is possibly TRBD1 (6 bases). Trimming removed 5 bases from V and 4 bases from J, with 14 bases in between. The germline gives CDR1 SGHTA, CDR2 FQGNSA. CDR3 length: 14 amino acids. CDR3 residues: CASSPQGPGETQYF. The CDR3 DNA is TGTGCCAGCAGCCCACAGGGACCAGGAGAGACCCAGTACTTC.

CDR3 coding DNA: TGTGCCAGCAGCCAAGCTCGAGGCCCCCTCTCCAGGGAGACCCAGTACTTC. Residues: CASSQARGPLSRETQYF. V is TRBV14 and J is TRBJ2-5; D gene ambiguous. CDR3 size: 17 residues. With 1 base removed from V and 5 bases from J, the gap between germline ends came to 20 bases. Germline CDR1 and CDR2: SGHDN and FVKESK.